A selection of T cell receptor beta chains follows, all from one sample in a study of T cells in Graves' hyperthyroidism and ophthalmopathy. TCRdb reprocessed the multiplex PCR reads via MiXCR and lists one record per CDR3 protein. The sample has about 480,000 distinct CDR3 sequences; around an eighth are singletons. Material for sequencing was blood. All receptors come from a young woman with Graves' hyperthyroidism. The CDR3 runs from the conserved cysteine through the conserved F or W. A D gene is named only where the DNA matches it firmly. Not every row has a clone size; where given, it reads once, few, many or a size class.

V gene	clone size	D gene	J gene	CDR3 DNA	CDR3 protein
TRBV11-3	NA	NA	TRBJ2-5	TGTGCCAGCAGCTTAGACCTGGACAGACAAGAGACCCAGTACTTC	CASSLDLDRQETQYF
TRBV24-1	many	TRBD1	TRBJ2-7	TGTGCCACCAGTGGACAGGGGGCTGGTGAGCAGTACTTC	CATSGQGAGEQYF
TRBV11-2	many	NA	TRBJ2-1	TGTGCCAGCAGCTTTAGTAGATTTTACAATGAGCAGTTCTTC	CASSFSRFYNEQFF
TRBV7-3	many	NA	TRBJ2-3	TGTGCCAGCAGCCCCCAGGTTAGGGATACGCAGTATTTT	CASSPQVRDTQYF
TRBV6-1	many	TRBD2	TRBJ2-1	TGTGCCAGCAGAACTAGCGGGAGAGAGAATGAGCAGTTCTTC	CASRTSGRENEQFF
TRBV20-1	NA	TRBD1	TRBJ1-2	TGCAGTGCTAGACTCACCCGGACAGGGCGTTATGGCTACACCTTC	CSARLTRTGRYGYTF
TRBV30	many	NA	TRBJ1-3	TGTGCCTGGACCTTAAAACCGGGAAACACCATATATTTT	CAWTLKPGNTIYF
TRBV12-3/TRBV12-4	NA	NA	TRBJ2-7	TGTGCCAGCAGTTCGTTTACCAGCGGCCCCTACGAGCAGTACTTC	CASSSFTSGPYEQYF
TRBV20-1	NA	TRBD1	TRBJ2-1	TGCAGTGCCACCGGGACAGGGGGCTTCCAGCAGTTCTTC	CSATGTGGFQQFF
TRBV28	many	NA	TRBJ2-5	TGTGCCAGCAGTTTAATAGGGCCGATAGGGACCCAGTACTTC	CASSLIGPIGTQYF
TRBV6-2/TRBV6-3	NA	TRBD2	TRBJ2-2	TGTGCCAGCAGTGACTTTAGCGGGAGTAAAACCGGGGAGCTGTTTTTT	CASSDFSGSKTGELFF
TRBV28	many	NA	TRBJ1-2	TGTGCCAGCAGTTTAAGGCAGGGAAGTTTGAAAGGTGGCTACACCTTC	CASSLRQGSLKGGYTF
TRBV19	few	NA	TRBJ2-6	TGTGCCAGTAGTCTCCTACAGGCCTCTGGGGCCAACGTCCTGACTTTC	CASSLLQASGANVLTF
TRBV5-6	many	NA	TRBJ2-1	TGTGCCAGCAGACACAAAACCTACAATGAGCAGTTCTTC	CASRHKTYNEQFF
TRBV12-3/TRBV12-4	NA	NA	TRBJ2-4	TGTGCCAGCAGTCAATCTCCGGGAGCCAAAAACATTCAGTACTTC	CASSQSPGAKNIQYF
TRBV10-3	many	NA	TRBJ2-1	TGTGCCATCAGTGAGTCGAATGGTAATGAGCAGTTCTTC	CAISESNGNEQFF
TRBV2	many	TRBD1	TRBJ1-5	TGTGCCAGCGGGGAGGCGACAGGGAAGAATCAGCCCCAGCATTTT	CASGEATGKNQPQHF
TRBV7-2	NA	TRBD2	TRBJ2-5	TGTGCCAGCAGCCCCGGGACTAGAAGGGGAGAGACCCAGTACTTC	CASSPGTRRGETQYF
TRBV9	many	TRBD2	TRBJ2-3	TGTGCCAGCAGCGAGGGGACTAGCCGCACAGATACGCAGTATTTT	CASSEGTSRTDTQYF
TRBV27	many	NA	TRBJ1-1	TGTGCCAGCAGTTTTGGGGTCGCCACTGAAGCTTTCTTT	CASSFGVATEAFF
TRBV20-1	few	TRBD2	TRBJ2-2	TGCAGTGCTAGAGAAGTGGGGACTAGCGGGAGGAACACCGGGGAGCTGTTTTTT	CSAREVGTSGRNTGELFF
TRBV11-1	NA	NA	TRBJ2-7	TGTGCCAGCAGCTTGAGCAGGCCCTACGAGCAGTACTTC	CASSLSRPYEQYF
TRBV30	many	TRBD1	TRBJ2-3	TGTGCCTGGGCCCAAACCGGGACAGCCGGACCGCAGTATTTT	CAWAQTGTAGPQYF
TRBV2	NA	TRBD2	TRBJ2-7	TGTGCCAGCAGGGACCATCGATGGACTAGCGGGCACGAGCAGTACTTC	CASRDHRWTSGHEQYF
TRBV5-6	few	TRBD1	TRBJ1-3	TGTGCCAGCAGCTTTGACAGGGGTGGAAACACCATATATTTT	CASSFDRGGNTIYF
TRBV19	once	TRBD2	TRBJ2-3	TGTGCCGGGGGGACTAGCGGACAGCGCACAGATACGCAGTATTTT	CAGGTSGQRTDTQYF
TRBV27	NA	NA	TRBJ1-2	TGTGCCAGCGGGCGGGGAAACGGCTACACCTTC	CASGRGNGYTF
TRBV5-1	many	TRBD1	TRBJ2-2	TGCGCCAGCAGCTTGGCAGGGGGCGAACCCGGGGAGCTGTTTTTT	CASSLAGGEPGELFF
TRBV6-2/TRBV6-3	few	NA	TRBJ2-3	TGTGCCAGCATCTCGGGGGCGGGTAGCACAGATACGCAGTATTTT	CASISGAGSTDTQYF
TRBV7-3	many	NA	TRBJ2-1	TGTGCCAGCAGCTTAATTCATAGCTCCGATGAGCAGTTCTTC	CASSLIHSSDEQFF
TRBV27	many	NA	TRBJ1-5	TGTGCCAGCAGTTTTCGGAATAGCAATCAGCCCCAGCATTTT	CASSFRNSNQPQHF
TRBV5-1	NA	NA	TRBJ2-1	TGCGCCAGCAGCTTGCAGGGGGGGACACGACCGTTCTTC	CASSLQGGTRPFF
TRBV19	many	NA	TRBJ1-1	TGTGCCAGTGCTCAACTAGTCAACACTGAAGCTTTCTTT	CASAQLVNTEAFF
TRBV12-3/TRBV12-4	many	NA	TRBJ2-5	TGTGCCAGCAGTTTAGAAGGGGCGTTGGAGACCCAGTACTTC	CASSLEGALETQYF
TRBV11-3	many	NA	TRBJ2-3	TGTGCCAGCAGCTTAATCGGCAGGGATACGCAGTATTTT	CASSLIGRDTQYF
TRBV20-1	many	NA	TRBJ1-2	TGCAGTGCTAGCATCACCGGGCATAAGGTTGGCTACACCTTC	CSASITGHKVGYTF
TRBV11-2	many	NA	TRBJ1-1	TGTGCCAGCAACTCCCCGGCGGGGAGGACTGAAGCTTTCTTT	CASNSPAGRTEAFF
TRBV6-5	many	NA	TRBJ1-1	TGTGCCAGCAGTTACCGCATGGGATTGGGACGCGCAGCTTTCTTT	CASSYRMGLGRAAFF
TRBV5-1	many	NA	TRBJ2-1	TGCGCCAGTGGGGGCTTAGCGAGCTCCTACAATGAGCAGTTCTTC	CASGGLASSYNEQFF
TRBV30	many	NA	TRBJ2-1	TGTGCCTGGAGTATTTACAATGAGCAGTTCTTC	CAWSIYNEQFF
TRBV4-1	few	NA	TRBJ2-1	TGCGCCAGCAGCCGAATCCTATTTGGCTCCAACAATGAGCAGTTCTTC	CASSRILFGSNNEQFF
TRBV12-3/TRBV12-4	many	NA	TRBJ2-1	TGTGCCAGCAGCACAGACCGGGACTCCTACAATGAGCAGTTCTTC	CASSTDRDSYNEQFF
TRBV29-1	many	NA	TRBJ1-2	TGCAGCGTTGAGATTGGGGGGAGCGGCTACACCTTC	CSVEIGGSGYTF
TRBV20-1	few	TRBD2	TRBJ2-7	TGCAGTGCTAGTCCCCCGGGACTAGCGGGGGAGGACGAGCAGTACTTC	CSASPPGLAGEDEQYF
TRBV3-1	many	NA	TRBJ1-2	TGTGCCAGCAGCCAATTAGAGGGGAACTATGGCTACACCTTC	CASSQLEGNYGYTF
TRBV4-1	few	NA	TRBJ2-7	TGCGCCAGCAGCCAAGTTACCTCAAAACGCCGCGAGCAGTACTTC	CASSQVTSKRREQYF
TRBV20-1	NA	TRBD1	TRBJ2-4	TGCAGTGCTCGACTGGGGACAGGGATTGACATTCAGTACTTC	CSARLGTGIDIQYF